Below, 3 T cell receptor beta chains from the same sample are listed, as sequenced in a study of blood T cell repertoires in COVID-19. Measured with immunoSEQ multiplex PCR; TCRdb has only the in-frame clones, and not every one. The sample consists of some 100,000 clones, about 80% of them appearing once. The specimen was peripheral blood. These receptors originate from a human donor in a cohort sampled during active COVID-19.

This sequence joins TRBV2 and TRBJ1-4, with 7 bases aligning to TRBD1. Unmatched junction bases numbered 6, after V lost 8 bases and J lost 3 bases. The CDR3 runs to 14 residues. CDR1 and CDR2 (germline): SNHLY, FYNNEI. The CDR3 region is CASGPGQPNEKLFF. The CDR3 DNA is TGTGCCAGCGGACCGGGACAGCCTAATGAAAAACTGTTTTTT.

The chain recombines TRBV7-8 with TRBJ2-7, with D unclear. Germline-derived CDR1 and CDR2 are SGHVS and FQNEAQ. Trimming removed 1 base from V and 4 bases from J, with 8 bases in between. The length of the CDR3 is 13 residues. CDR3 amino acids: CASSLVPQYEQYF. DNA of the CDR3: TGTGCCAGCAGCTTAGTCCCCCAATACGAGCAGTACTTC.

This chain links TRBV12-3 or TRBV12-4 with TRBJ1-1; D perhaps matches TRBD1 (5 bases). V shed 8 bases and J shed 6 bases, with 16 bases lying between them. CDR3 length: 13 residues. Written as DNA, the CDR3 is TGTGCCAGCTCAAGGGGCACGGCGTCTGAAGCTTTCTTT. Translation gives CASSRGTASEAFF.